This TCR beta chain comes out of a study of blood T cell repertoires in COVID-19. Study background: Acute and convalescent COVID-19 samples came from the United States, Italy and Spain. In each case, the material was cDNA or gDNA derived from T cells, B-cell-depleted T cells, or PBMCs.

Under the authors' procedure: Nucleated cell number was recorded as an estimate derived from reference gene primer amplification. Here immunoSEQ multiplex PCR was the method, and the copy in TCRdb shows in-frame clones only, minus some. That table is the source of V, J and clone size, and D and trimming were worked out from the DNA. The repertoire has some 96,000 clones, roughly nine tenths of them found once; the top ten carry about a tenth. Germline CDR1 and CDR2: LNHDA and SQIVND (reference sequence). The CDR3 totals 18 residues. The V end lost 5 bases, the J end lost 1 base, and 18 bases lay between the germline ends.

The material sequenced was peripheral blood. This TCR came from a middle-aged man with acute or convalescent COVID-19. The V and J genes are TRBV19 and TRBJ2-6; weak D call: TRBD1 (7 bases). CDR3 protein: CASSSSGGSPSGANVLTF. In DNA, the CDR3 is TGTGCCAGTAGTTCCTCAGGGGGGTCACCATCTGGGGCCAACGTCCTGACTTTC.